The text below deals with one T cell receptor beta chain. The data were obtained in a study of lymphopenia after photon versus proton radiotherapy. The repertoire was sequenced with immunoSEQ multiplex PCR; TCRdb's copy has only in-frame clones and lacks some. The table shows about 64,000 clones, with 75% to 90% occurring only once. J lost 5 bases, V lost 4 bases, and 8 bases had no gene match. Germline V CDR1 and CDR2: SGHRS, YFSETQ. CDR3 length equals 14 residues. J is TRBJ2-5 and V is TRBV5-1, with 7 nucleotides matching TRBD1. The sequencing here drew on peripheral blood, taken from a patient treated with proton-based radiotherapy. This sequence was found in a man older than 75 with esophageal cancer. This CDR3 is CASSPGQVGETQYF. The CDR3 nucleotides are TGCGCCAGCAGCCCTGGACAGGTCGGTGAGACCCAGTACTTC.